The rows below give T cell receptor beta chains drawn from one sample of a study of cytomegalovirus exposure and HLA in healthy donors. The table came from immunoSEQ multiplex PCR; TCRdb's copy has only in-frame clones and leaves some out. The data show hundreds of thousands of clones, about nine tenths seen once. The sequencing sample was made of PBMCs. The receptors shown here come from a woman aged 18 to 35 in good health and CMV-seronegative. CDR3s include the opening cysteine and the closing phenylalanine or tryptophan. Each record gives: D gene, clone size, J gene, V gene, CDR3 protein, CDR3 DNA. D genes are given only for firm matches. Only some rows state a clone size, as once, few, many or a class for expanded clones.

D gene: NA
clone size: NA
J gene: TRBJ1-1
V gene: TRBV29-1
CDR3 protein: CSGEGVGNTEAFF
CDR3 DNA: TGCAGCGGGGAGGGGGTCGGGAACACTGAAGCTTTCTTT

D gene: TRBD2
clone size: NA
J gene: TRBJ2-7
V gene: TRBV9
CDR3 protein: CASSTGLAGGTYEQYF
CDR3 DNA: TGTGCCAGCAGCACCGGACTAGCGGGAGGTACCTACGAGCAGTACTTC

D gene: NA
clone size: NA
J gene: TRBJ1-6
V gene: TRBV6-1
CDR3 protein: CASSEGRRQGSSYNSPLHF
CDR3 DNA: TGTGCCAGCAGTGAGGGTCGTCGGCAGGGGAGCTCCTATAATTCACCCCTCCACTTT

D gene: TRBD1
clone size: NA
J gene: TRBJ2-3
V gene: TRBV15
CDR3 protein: CATSRPGQGTDTQYF
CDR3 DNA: TGTGCCACCAGCAGACCGGGACAGGGCACAGATACGCAGTATTTT

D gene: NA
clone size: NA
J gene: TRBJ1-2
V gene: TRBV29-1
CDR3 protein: CSVVDRTDYGYTF
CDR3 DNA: TGCAGCGTTGTTGACAGGACAGACTATGGCTACACCTTC

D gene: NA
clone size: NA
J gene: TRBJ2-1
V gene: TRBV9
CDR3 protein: CASSVTSGNEQFF
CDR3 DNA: TGTGCCAGCAGCGTAACCTCGGGCAATGAGCAGTTCTTC

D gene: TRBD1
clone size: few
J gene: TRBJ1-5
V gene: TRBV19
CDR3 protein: CASSIVQGYQPQHF
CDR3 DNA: TGTGCCAGTAGTATAGTACAGGGGTATCAGCCCCAGCATTTT

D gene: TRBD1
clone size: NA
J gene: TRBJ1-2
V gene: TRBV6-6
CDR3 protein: CASSYNPGQVYGYTF
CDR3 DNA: TGTGCCAGCAGTTATAATCCGGGACAGGTCTATGGCTACACCTTC

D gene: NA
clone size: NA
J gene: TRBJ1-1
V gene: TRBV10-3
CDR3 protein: CAISDQGDTEAFF
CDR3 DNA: TGTGCCATCAGTGACCAGGGTGACACTGAAGCTTTCTTT

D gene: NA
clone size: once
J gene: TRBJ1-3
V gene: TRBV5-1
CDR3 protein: CASSLVGGSGDTIYF
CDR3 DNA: TGCGCCAGCAGCTTGGTAGGCGGTAGCGGAGATACCATATATTTT

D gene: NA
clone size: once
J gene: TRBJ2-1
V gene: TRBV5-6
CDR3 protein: CASSRGSSYNEQFF
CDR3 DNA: TGTGCCAGCAGCCGGGGGTCATCTTACAATGAGCAGTTCTTC

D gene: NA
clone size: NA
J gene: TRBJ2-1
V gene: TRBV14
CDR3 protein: CASSSVRAAGNEQFF
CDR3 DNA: TGTGCCAGCAGCTCGGTAAGGGCCGCGGGCAATGAGCAGTTCTTC

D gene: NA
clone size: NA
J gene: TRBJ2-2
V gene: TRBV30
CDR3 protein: CAWSPDIYTGELFF
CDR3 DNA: TGTGCCTGGAGTCCGGACATCTACACCGGGGAGCTGTTTTTT

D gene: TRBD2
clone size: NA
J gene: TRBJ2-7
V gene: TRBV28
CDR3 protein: CASSLTGTSGGEQYF
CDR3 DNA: TGTGCCAGCAGCCTAACCGGGACTAGCGGGGGTGAGCAGTACTTC

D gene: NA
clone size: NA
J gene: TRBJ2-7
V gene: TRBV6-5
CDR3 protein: CASSARGYEQYF
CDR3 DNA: TGTGCCAGCAGCGCCCGGGGCTACGAGCAGTACTTC

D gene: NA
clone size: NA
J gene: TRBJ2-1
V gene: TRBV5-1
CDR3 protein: CASSLVAATYNEQFF
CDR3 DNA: TGCGCCAGCAGCTTGGTTGCGGCTACCTACAATGAGCAGTTCTTC

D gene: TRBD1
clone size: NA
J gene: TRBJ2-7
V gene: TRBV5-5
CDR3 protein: CASSRGPGQGLNSYEQYF
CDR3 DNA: TGTGCCAGCAGCAGGGGTCCCGGACAGGGGTTAAACTCCTACGAGCAGTACTTC

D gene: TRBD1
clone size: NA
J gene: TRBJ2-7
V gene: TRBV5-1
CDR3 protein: CASGTGTDYYEQYF
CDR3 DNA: TGCGCCAGCGGAACCGGGACAGACTACTACGAGCAGTACTTC

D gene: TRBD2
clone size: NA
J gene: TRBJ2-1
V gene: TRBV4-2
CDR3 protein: CASSQAGTRDRGEQFF
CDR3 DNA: TGTGCCAGCAGCCAGGCCGGGACTAGGGATCGGGGTGAGCAGTTCTTC

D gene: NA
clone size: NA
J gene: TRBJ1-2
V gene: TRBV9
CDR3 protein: CASSVAPEGYGYTF
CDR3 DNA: TGTGCCAGCAGCGTAGCCCCGGAGGGGTATGGCTACACCTTC

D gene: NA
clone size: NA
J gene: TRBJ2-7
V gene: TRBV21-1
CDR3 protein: CASSSRQGWDEQYF
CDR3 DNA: TGTGCCAGCAGCAGTCGGCAGGGGTGGGACGAGCAGTACTTC

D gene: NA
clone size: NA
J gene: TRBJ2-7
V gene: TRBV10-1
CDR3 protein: CASSESLLGYEQYF
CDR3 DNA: TGCGCCAGCAGTGAATCCCTTCTAGGCTACGAGCAGTACTTC

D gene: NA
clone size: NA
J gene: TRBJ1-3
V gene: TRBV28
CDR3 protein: CASSLTGLGNTIYF
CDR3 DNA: TGTGCCAGCAGTCTCACAGGGTTGGGAAACACCATATATTTT

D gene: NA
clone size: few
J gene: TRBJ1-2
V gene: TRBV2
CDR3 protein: CASSEWEGTNYGYTF
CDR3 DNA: TGTGCCAGCAGTGAATGGGAGGGAACTAACTATGGCTACACCTTC

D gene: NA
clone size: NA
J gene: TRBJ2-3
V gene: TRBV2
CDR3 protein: CAADARPDTQYF
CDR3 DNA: TGTGCCGCCGACGCTAGGCCAGATACGCAGTATTTT

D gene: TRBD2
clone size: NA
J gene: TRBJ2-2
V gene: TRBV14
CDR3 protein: CASSRLSGGSGELFF
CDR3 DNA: TGTGCCAGCAGCCGTCTTAGCGGGGGATCCGGGGAGCTGTTTTTT